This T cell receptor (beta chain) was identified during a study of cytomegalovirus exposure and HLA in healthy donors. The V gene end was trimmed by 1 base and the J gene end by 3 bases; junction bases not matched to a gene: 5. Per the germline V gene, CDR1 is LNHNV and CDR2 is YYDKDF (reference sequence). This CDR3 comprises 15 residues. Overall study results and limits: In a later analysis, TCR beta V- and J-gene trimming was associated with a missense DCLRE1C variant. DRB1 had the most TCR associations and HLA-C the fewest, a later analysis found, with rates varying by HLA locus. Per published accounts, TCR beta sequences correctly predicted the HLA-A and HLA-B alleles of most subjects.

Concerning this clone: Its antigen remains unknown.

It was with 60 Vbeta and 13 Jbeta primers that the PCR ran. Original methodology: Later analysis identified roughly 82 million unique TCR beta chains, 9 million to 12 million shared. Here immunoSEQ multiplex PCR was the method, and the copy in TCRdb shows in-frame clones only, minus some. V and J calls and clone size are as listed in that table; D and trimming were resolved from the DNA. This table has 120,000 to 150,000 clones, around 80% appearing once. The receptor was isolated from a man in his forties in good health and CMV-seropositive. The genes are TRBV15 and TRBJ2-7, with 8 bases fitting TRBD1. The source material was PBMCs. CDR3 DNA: TGTGCCACCAGCAGAGCCTCGACAGGGGACTACGAGCAGTACTTC. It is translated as CATSRASTGDYEQYF.